Listed below are T cell receptor beta chains from one sample, sequenced in a study of identifying expanded T cells in peripheral blood. The method was immunoSEQ multiplex PCR; TCRdb's version includes in-frame clones alone and lacks a portion of them. Found here are 100,000 to 150,000 clones, about four fifths of them singletons; the top ten hold 2.5% to 4%. Sequencing was performed on blood. The receptors were sampled from a person between 18 and 75 years old in good health. Each CDR3 is given with its conserved first and last residue. The D gene is left open where the match is weak. Some rows mark clone size as missing; the rest say once, few, many or name a class of expanded clone.

>TRBJ1-3|.|18|once|TRBV19
TGTGCCAGTAGTATGACCGGGACAAACTTCTTCTCTGGAAACACCATATATTTT
CASSMTGTNFFSGNTIYF
>TRBJ2-3|TRBD1|14|.|TRBV9
TGTGCCAGCAGCTCAACAGGGGACACAGATACGCAGTATTTT
CASSSTGDTDTQYF
>TRBJ1-2|.|13|once|TRBV5-4
TGTGCCAGCAGCTTGCCTCGTAACTATGGCTACACCTTC
CASSLPRNYGYTF
>TRBJ1-1|TRBD1|16|.|TRBV7-6
TGTGCCAGCAGCTTAGCGCCTCTTCGACAGGGCACTGAAGCTTTCTTT
CASSLAPLRQGTEAFF
>TRBJ2-3|TRBD2|13|.|TRBV30
TGTGCCAGCGCACCGGGGGGACCAGATACGCAGTATTTT
CASAPGGPDTQYF
>TRBJ1-1|.|14|once|TRBV5-1
TGCGCCAGCAGTCTTATGTGGCCGAACACTGAAGCTTTCTTT
CASSLMWPNTEAFF
>TRBJ2-5|.|16|.|TRBV5-1
TGCGCCAGCAGCCTTACCCCGACAGTGAGCGACGAGACCCAGTACTTC
CASSLTPTVSDETQYF
>TRBJ1-3|TRBD1|14|.|TRBV12-5
TGTGCTAGTGGGACCGGGACAGGAGTAAACACCATATATTTT
CASGTGTGVNTIYF
>TRBJ2-7|TRBD1|15|.|TRBV27
TGTGCCAGCTCCGGGGGGACAGGGGCCCGATCGGAGCAGTACTTC
CASSGGTGARSEQYF
>TRBJ2-3|TRBD2|17|.|TRBV10-2
TGCGCCAGCAGTGAGTCTCTAGGCGGGGGGAACACAGATACGCAGTATTTT
CASSESLGGGNTDTQYF
>TRBJ1-3|.|14|.|TRBV19
TGTGCCAGTACGTGGTCCTCAAATGGAAACACCATATATTTT
CASTWSSNGNTIYF
>TRBJ2-7|.|14|few|TRBV7-9
TGTGCCAGCAGCCCTGCACAGGGATCCTACGAGCAGTACTTC
CASSPAQGSYEQYF
>TRBJ2-3|.|18|few|TRBV5-1
TGCGCCAGCAGCTTGGCCGAAGTGGTCGGGGGAACAACAGATACGCAGTATTTT
CASSLAEVVGGTTDTQYF
>TRBJ2-2|.|14|.|TRBV6-1
TGTGCCAGCAGAAAGGGGACGAACACCGGGGAGCTGTTTTTT
CASRKGTNTGELFF
>TRBJ1-3|TRBD1|13|once|TRBV10-3
TGTGCCGCGTCAGGGGGCGACGGAAACACCATATATTTT
CAASGGDGNTIYF
>TRBJ1-2|TRBD1|15|.|TRBV6-5
TGTGCCAGCAGTTACGCAAGTGGGACAGGGGAAGGCTACACCTTC
CASSYASGTGEGYTF
>TRBJ1-4|.|13|.|TRBV28
TGTGCCAGCCGGGAGTCAACTAATGAAAAGCTGTTTTTT
CASRESTNEKLFF
>TRBJ2-7|TRBD1|15|.|TRBV19
TGTGCCAGTAGTATAGGGCAGGGGGACGGCTACGAGCAGTACTTC
CASSIGQGDGYEQYF
>TRBJ2-7|TRBD1|16|.|TRBV5-5
TGTGCCAGCAGCTTGGCCCTTGGGACAGGGACATACGAGCAGTACTTC
CASSLALGTGTYEQYF
>TRBJ1-1|.|13|.|TRBV11-2
TGTGCCAGCAGCTTAGTTCAAGGCACTGAAGCTTTCTTT
CASSLVQGTEAFF
>TRBJ1-5|.|16|once|TRBV7-2
TGTGCCAGCACCGAGGGTTGGGGATATAGCAATCAGCCCCAGCATTTT
CASTEGWGYSNQPQHF
>TRBJ2-1|TRBD1|16|.|TRBV4-3
TGCGCCAGCAGCCCCCCAGGGGGTAGGGCGGTCAATGAGCAGTTCTTC
CASSPPGGRAVNEQFF
>TRBJ2-1|.|14|.|TRBV10-3
TGTGCCATCAGCCCTCGGAGGGGGGAAAATGAGCAGTTCTTC
CAISPRRGENEQFF
>TRBJ1-1|.|13|.|TRBV2
TGTGCCAGCGCCAGAGAGCTAATCCCTGAAGCTTTCTTT
CASARELIPEAFF
>TRBJ2-6|.|14|.|TRBV7-2
TGTGCCAGCAGCTCCGAATCATTTACCAACGTCCTGACTTTC
CASSSESFTNVLTF
>TRBJ2-3|.|13|.|TRBV27
TGTGCCAGCAGCTACGTGGACGTGGATACGCAGTATTTT
CASSYVDVDTQYF
>TRBJ2-3|.|13|.|TRBV30
TGTGCCTGGAGTGTGGGCAGGACGGATACGCAGTATTTT
CAWSVGRTDTQYF
>TRBJ2-3|.|16|.|TRBV27
TGTGCCAGCAGTCAGGACGGGGGACAGACGTATTGGGCGCAGTATTTT
CASSQDGGQTYWAQYF
>TRBJ1-1|.|16|many|TRBV5-1
TGCGCCAGCAGCTTGCGGAACGGACTGACGAACACTGAAGCTTTCTTT
CASSLRNGLTNTEAFF
>TRBJ2-5|.|15|.|TRBV4-3
TGCGCCAGCAGCCTGAACCGGGGTAACCAAGAGACCCAGTACTTC
CASSLNRGNQETQYF
>TRBJ2-7|.|16|.|TRBV29-1
TGCAGCGTTTTGGGAGGATTCGGGACTGACCCCTACGAGCAGTACTTC
CSVLGGFGTDPYEQYF
>TRBJ2-7|TRBD1|14|.|TRBV6-5
TGTGCCAGCCACGGGACAGGGGGACCCTACGAGCAGTACTTC
CASHGTGGPYEQYF
>TRBJ2-7|.|16|.|TRBV25-1
TGTGCCAGCAGTGAATATGGGGATGTCCAATTTGTGGAGCAGTACTTC
CASSEYGDVQFVEQYF
>TRBJ2-2|.|13|few|TRBV14
TGTGCCAGCAGCCCCCCCGGCACCGGGGAGCTGTTTTTT
CASSPPGTGELFF
>TRBJ2-1|TRBD1|16|once|TRBV2
TGTGCCAGCAATGAACAGGGGGTCCTTTATCTCAATGAGCAGTTCTTC
CASNEQGVLYLNEQFF
>TRBJ1-2|TRBD1|13|few|TRBV7-2
TGTGCCAGCAGCTCGGACAGGTTCTATGGCTACACCTTC
CASSSDRFYGYTF
>TRBJ1-1|.|13|few|TRBV7-2
TGTGCCAGCAACACCAGGGTGGGAGGGGAAGCTTTCTTT
CASNTRVGGEAFF
>TRBJ2-5|.|14|few|TRBV7-9
TGTGCCAGCAGCTTGAGACAGCGCCAAGAGACCCAGTACTTC
CASSLRQRQETQYF
>TRBJ1-1|.|14|.|TRBV6-5
TGTGCCAGCAGCCTGGGGGGCCCACTAGGTGAAGCTTTCTTT
CASSLGGPLGEAFF
>TRBJ2-7|TRBD2|14|.|TRBV11-3
TGTGCCAGCAGCTTTCTTTCGGGGGGATCGGAGCAGTACTTC
CASSFLSGGSEQYF
>TRBJ2-3|TRBD2|14|.|TRBV9
TGTGCCAGCAGCCTAAGCGGGGGCGGGGATACGCAGTATTTT
CASSLSGGGDTQYF
>TRBJ1-1|.|13|.|TRBV7-3
TGTGCCAGCAGCTTTCCGTCTCGCGGTGAAGCTTTCTTT
CASSFPSRGEAFF
>TRBJ2-5|.|14|.|TRBV5-1
TGCGCCAGTCGCCCGGGACCCGAACGGGAGACCCAGTACTTC
CASRPGPERETQYF
>TRBJ2-7|TRBD1|16|.|TRBV4-3
TGCGCCAGCAGCCAAGGGGCCGGACAGGGGATCTACGAGCAGTACTTC
CASSQGAGQGIYEQYF
>TRBJ1-4|.|14|.|TRBV7-9
TGTGCCAGCAGGCCGACAGGTTATAATGAAAAACTGTTTTTT
CASRPTGYNEKLFF
>TRBJ1-5|.|16|few|TRBV5-8
TGTGCCAGCAGCTTGGGTACAGGGATCGTCAATCAGCCCCAGCATTTT
CASSLGTGIVNQPQHF
>TRBJ1-6|TRBD1|17|.|TRBV4-1
TGCGCCAGCAGCCTGAGCACGACAGGGGTTCTGGGTTCACCCCTCCACTTT
CASSLSTTGVLGSPLHF
>TRBJ1-2|TRBD1|15|.|TRBV2
TGTGCCAGCAGAACCAACTCGGACAGGGTGGGTGGCTACACCTTC
CASRTNSDRVGGYTF
>TRBJ1-5|TRBD1|18|.|TRBV18
TGTGCCAGCTCACCCCCGGGACAGGGGGCTCGTAGCAATCAGCCCCAGCATTTT
CASSPPGQGARSNQPQHF
>TRBJ2-3|.|12|.|TRBV4-1
TGCGCCAGCAGCCAACCAGTAGGTACGCAGTATTTT
CASSQPVGTQYF
>TRBJ2-7|TRBD1|13|.|TRBV2
TGTGCCAGCAACCCCGGACAGGGTCCGGAGCAGTACTTC
CASNPGQGPEQYF
>TRBJ2-3|TRBD2|16|.|TRBV6-4
TGTGCCAGCAGTGACTCGACTAGCGGGGGGGCAGATACGCAGTATTTT
CASSDSTSGGADTQYF
>TRBJ2-7|TRBD2|15|.|TRBV6-5
TGTGCCAGCAGTCCCCCGGGGGGGGCCCGTTGCGAGCAGTACTTC
CASSPPGGARCEQYF
>TRBJ2-7|TRBD2|14|.|TRBV2
TGTGCCCTCGGCTGGGAGGGGAGTGGATACGAGCAGTACTTC
CALGWEGSGYEQYF
>TRBJ1-1|.|15|once|TRBV7-3
TGTGCCAGCAGCTTGGGTATTGGGAGGAACACTGAAGCTTTCTTT
CASSLGIGRNTEAFF
>TRBJ1-2|.|16|.|TRBV6-6
TGTGCCAGCAGTTACGGGGCCCAAATCGTAAACTATGGCTACACCTTC
CASSYGAQIVNYGYTF
>TRBJ1-2|TRBD1|14|few|TRBV7-9
TGTGCCAGTATCGAGTGGGGGACAGACTATGGCTACACCTTC
CASIEWGTDYGYTF